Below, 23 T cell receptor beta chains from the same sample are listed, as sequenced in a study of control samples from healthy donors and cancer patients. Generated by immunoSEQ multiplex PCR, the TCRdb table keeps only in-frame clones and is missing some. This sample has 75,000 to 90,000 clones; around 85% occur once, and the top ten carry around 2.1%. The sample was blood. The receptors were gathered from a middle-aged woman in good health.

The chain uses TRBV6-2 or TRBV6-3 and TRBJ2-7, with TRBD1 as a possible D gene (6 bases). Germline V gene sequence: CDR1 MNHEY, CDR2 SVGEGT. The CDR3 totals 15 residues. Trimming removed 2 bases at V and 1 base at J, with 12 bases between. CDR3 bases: TGTGCCAGCAGTTACGGGGGCGTCGGGTCCTACGAGCAGTACTTC. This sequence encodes CASSYGGVGSYEQYF.

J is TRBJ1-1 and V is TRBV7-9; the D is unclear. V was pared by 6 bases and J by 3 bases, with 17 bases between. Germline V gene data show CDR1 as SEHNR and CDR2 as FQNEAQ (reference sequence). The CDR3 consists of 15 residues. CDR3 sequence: CASSSGSHQDTEAFF. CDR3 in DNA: TGTGCCAGCAGTTCTGGGTCGCACCAAGACACTGAAGCTTTCTTT.

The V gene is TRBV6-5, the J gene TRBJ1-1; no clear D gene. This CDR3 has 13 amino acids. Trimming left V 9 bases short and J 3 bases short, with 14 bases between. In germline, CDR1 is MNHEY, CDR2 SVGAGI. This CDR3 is CASKDAMDTEAFF. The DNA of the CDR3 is TGTGCCAGTAAAGACGCCATGGACACTGAAGCTTTCTTT.

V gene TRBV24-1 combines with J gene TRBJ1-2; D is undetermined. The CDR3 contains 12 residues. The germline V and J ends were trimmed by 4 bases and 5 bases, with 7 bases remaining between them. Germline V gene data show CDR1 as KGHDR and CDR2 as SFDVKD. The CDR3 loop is CATSDPGYGYTF. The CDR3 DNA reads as TGTGCCACCAGTGACCCAGGTTATGGCTACACCTTC.

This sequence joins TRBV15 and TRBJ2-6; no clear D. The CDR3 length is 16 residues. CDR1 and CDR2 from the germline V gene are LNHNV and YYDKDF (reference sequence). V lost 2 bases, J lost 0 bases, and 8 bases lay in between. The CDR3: CATSRPWSSGANVLTF. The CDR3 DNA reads TGTGCCACCAGCAGACCCTGGTCCTCTGGGGCCAACGTCCTGACTTTC.

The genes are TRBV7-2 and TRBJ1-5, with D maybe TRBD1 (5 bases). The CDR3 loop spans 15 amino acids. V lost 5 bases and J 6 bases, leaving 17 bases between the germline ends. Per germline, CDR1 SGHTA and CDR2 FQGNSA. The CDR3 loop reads CASSARSAQAQPQHF. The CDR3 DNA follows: TGTGCCAGCAGCGCTCGATCTGCACAGGCTCAGCCCCAGCATTTT.

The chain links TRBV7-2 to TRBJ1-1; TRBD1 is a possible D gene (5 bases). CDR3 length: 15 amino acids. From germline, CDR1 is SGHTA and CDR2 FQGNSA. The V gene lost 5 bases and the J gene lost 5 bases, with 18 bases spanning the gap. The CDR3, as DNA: TGTGCCAGCAGCCCATTTCAGGGAATAGGAACTGAAGCTTTCTTT. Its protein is CASSPFQGIGTEAFF.

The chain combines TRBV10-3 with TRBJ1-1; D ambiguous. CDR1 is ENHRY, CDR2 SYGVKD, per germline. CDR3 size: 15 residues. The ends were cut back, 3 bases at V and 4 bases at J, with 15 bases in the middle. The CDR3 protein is CAISDRPGRGTEAFF. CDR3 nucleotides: TGTGCCATCAGTGATCGACCCGGACGGGGCACTGAAGCTTTCTTT.

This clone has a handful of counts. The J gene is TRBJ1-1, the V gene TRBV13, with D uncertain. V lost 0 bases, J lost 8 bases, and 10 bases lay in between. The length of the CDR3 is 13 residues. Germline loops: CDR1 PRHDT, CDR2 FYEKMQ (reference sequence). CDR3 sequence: CASSLGPPSEAFF. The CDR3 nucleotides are TGTGCCAGCAGCTTAGGCCCCCCATCCGAAGCTTTCTTT.

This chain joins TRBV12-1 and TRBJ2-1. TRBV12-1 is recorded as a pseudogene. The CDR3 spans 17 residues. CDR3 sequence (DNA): TGTGCCAGCAGCTTTGAGGAAGGGCCATGCTCCTACAATGAGCAGTTCTTC. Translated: CASSFEEGPCSYNEQFF.

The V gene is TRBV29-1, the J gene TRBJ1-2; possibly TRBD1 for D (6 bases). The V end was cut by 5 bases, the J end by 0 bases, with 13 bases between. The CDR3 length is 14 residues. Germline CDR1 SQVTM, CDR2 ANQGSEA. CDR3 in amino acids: CSVNPGATNYGYTF. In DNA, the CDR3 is TGCAGCGTTAACCCGGGGGCCACTAACTATGGCTACACCTTC.

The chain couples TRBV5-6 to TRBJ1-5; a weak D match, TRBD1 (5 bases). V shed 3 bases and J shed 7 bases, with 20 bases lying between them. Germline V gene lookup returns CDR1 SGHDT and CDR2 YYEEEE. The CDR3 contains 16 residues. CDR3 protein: CASSSGTYAGRQPQHF. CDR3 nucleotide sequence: TGTGCCAGCAGCTCTGGGACCTATGCAGGTAGACAGCCCCAGCATTTT.

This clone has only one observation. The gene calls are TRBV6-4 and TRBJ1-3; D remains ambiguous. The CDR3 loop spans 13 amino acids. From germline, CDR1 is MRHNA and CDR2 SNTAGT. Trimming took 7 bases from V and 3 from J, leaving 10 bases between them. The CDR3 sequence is CASTRGYGNTIYF. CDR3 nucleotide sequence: TGTGCCAGCACCCGGGGATATGGAAACACCATATATTTT.

The CDR3, as DNA: TGTGCCACCAGTGATTTTAAGACAGGGATAAGCACAGATACGCAGTATTTT. Its protein is CATSDFKTGISTDTQYF. The chain uses TRBV24-1 and TRBJ2-3; 7 nucleotides line up with TRBD1. The CDR3 covers 17 residues. V lost 1 base and J lost 0; bases outside the gene matches: 6. Germline loops: CDR1 KGHDR, CDR2 SFDVKD.

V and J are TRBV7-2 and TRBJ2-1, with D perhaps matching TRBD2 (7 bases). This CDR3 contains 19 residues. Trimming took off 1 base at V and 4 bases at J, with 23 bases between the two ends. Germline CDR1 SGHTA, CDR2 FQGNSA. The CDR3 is CASSLGTALGGGSYNEQFF. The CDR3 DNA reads TGTGCCAGCAGCTTAGGCACGGCGTTGGGAGGGGGATCTTACAATGAGCAGTTCTTC.

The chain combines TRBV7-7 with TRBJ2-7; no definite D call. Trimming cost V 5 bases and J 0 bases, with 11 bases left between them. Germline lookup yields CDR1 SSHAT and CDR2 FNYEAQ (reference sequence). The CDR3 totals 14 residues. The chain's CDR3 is CASSPSPSSYEQYF. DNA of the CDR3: TGTGCCAGCAGCCCCAGCCCGAGCTCCTACGAGCAGTACTTC.

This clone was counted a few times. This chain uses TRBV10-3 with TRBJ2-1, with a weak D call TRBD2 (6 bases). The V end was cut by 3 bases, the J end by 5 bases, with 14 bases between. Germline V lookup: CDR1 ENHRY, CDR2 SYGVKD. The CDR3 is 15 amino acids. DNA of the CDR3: TGTGCCATCAGTGATTCAAAAGAGCGGGACAATGAGCAGTTCTTC. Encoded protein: CAISDSKERDNEQFF.

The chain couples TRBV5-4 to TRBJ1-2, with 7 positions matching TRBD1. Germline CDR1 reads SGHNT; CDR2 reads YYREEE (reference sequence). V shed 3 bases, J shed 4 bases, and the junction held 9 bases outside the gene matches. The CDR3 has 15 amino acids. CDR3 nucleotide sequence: TGTGCCAGCAGCTCCGGGACAGATGTGGGCTATGGCTACACCTTC. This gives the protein CASSSGTDVGYGYTF.

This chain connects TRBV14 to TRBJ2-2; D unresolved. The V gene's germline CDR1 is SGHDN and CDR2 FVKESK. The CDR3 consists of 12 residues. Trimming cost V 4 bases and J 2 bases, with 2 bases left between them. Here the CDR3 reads CASSPNTGELFF. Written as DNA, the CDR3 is TGTGCCAGCAGCCCCAACACCGGGGAGCTGTTTTTT.

In nucleotides, the CDR3 is TGTGCCAGCAGCACAGGGGTCAGGGGCTACACCTTC. Translated: CASSTGVRGYTF. The rearrangement joins TRBV6-6 to TRBJ1-2; 7 nucleotides agree with TRBD1. The germline CDR1 and CDR2 sequences are MNHNY and SVGAGI (reference sequence). The V gene end was trimmed by 6 bases and the J gene end by 8 bases; junction bases not matched to a gene: 6. CDR3 length equals 12 residues.

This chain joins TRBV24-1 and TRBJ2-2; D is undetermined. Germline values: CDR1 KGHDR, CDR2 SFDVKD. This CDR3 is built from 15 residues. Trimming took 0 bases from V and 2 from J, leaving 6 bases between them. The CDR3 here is CATSDLGQNTGELFF. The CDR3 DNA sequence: TGTGCCACCAGTGATTTGGGGCAAAACACCGGGGAGCTGTTTTTT.

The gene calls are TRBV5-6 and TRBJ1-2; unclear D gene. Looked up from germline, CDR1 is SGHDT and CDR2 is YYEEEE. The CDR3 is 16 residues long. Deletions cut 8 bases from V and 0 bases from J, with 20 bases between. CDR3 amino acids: CASTQSRVISNYGYTF. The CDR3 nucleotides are TGTGCCAGTACCCAGTCGAGAGTCATATCTAACTATGGCTACACCTTC.

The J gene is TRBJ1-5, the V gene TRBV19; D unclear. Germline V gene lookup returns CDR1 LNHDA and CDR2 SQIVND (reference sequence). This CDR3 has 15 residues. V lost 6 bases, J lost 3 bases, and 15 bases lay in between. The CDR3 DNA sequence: TGTGCCAGTAGCTACTTCCCGGGAAACAATCAGCCCCAGCATTTT. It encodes CASSYFPGNNQPQHF. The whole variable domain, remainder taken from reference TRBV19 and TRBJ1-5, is DGGITQSPKYLFRKEGQNVTLSCEQNLNHDAMYWYRQDPGQGLRLIYYSQIVNDFQKGDIAEGYSVSREKKESFPLTVTSAQKNPTAFYLCASSYFPGNNQPQHFGDGTRLSIL.